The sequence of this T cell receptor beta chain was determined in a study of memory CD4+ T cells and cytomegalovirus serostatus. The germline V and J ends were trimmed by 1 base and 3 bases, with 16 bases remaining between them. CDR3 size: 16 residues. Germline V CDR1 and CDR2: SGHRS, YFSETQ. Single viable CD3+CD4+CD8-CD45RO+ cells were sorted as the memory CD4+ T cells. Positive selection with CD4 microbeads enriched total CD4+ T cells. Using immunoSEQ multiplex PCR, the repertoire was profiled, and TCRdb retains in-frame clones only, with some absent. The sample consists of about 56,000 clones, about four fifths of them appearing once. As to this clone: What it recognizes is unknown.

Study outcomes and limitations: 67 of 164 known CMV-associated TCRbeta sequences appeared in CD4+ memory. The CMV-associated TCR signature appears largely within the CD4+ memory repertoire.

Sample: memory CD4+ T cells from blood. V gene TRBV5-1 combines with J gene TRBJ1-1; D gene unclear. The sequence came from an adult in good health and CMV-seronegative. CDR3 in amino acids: CASSLMGVAEDTEAFF. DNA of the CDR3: TGCGCCAGCAGCTTGATGGGAGTGGCCGAGGACACTGAAGCTTTCTTT.